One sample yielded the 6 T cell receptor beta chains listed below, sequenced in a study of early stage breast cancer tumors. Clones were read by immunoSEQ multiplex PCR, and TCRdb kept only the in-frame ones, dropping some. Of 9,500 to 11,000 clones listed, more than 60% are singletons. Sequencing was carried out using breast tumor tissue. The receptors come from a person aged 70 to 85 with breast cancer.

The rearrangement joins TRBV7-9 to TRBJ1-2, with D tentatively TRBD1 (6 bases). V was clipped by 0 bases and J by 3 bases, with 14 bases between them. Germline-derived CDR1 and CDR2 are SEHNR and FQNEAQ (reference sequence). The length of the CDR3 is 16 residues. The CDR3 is CASSLAYREGDYGYTF. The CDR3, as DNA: TGTGCCAGCAGCTTAGCCTACAGGGAGGGGGACTATGGCTACACCTTC. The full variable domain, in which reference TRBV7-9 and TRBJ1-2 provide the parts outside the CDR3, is DTGVSQNPRHKITKRGQNVTFRCDPISEHNRLYWYRQTLGQGPEFLTYFQNEAQLEKSRLLSDRFSAERPKGSFSTLEIQRTEQGDSAMYLCASSLAYREGDYGYTFGSGTRLTVV.

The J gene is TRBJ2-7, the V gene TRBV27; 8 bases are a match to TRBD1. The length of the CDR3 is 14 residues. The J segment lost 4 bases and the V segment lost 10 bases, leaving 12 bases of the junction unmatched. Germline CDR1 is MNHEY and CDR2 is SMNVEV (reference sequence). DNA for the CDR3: TGTGCCACCATGAGGACAGGGCAGAGGTACGAGCAGTACTTC. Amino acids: CATMRTGQRYEQYF.

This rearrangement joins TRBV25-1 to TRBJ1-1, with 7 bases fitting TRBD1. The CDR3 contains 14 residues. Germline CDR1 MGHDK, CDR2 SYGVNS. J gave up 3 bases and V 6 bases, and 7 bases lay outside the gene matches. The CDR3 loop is CASRDRVYDTEAFF. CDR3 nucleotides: TGTGCCAGCAGAGACAGGGTATATGACACTGAAGCTTTCTTT.

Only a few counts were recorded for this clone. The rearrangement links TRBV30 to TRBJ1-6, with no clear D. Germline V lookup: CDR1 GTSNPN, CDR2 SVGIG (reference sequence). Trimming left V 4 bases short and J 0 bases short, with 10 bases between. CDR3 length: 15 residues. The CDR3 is CAWTKESSYNSPLHF. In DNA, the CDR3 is TGTGCCTGGACGAAGGAGAGCTCCTATAATTCACCCCTCCACTTT. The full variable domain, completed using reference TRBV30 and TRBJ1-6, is SQTIHQWPATLVQPVGSPLSLECTVEGTSNPNLYWYRQAAGRGLQLLFYSVGIGQISSEVPQNLSASRPQDRQFILSSKKLLLSDSGFYLCAWTKESSYNSPLHFGNGTRLTVT.

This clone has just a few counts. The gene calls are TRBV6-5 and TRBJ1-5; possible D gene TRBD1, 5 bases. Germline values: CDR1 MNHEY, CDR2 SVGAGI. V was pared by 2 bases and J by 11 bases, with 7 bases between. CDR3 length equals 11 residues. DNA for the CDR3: TGTGCCAGCAGTTACGGACAAACCCAGCATTTT. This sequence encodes CASSYGQTQHF.

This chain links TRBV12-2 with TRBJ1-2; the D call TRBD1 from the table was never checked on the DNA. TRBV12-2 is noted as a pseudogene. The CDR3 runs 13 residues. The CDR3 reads CASRLRQAYGYTF. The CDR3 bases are TGTGCAAGTCGCTTAAGACAGGCCTATGGCTACACCTTC.